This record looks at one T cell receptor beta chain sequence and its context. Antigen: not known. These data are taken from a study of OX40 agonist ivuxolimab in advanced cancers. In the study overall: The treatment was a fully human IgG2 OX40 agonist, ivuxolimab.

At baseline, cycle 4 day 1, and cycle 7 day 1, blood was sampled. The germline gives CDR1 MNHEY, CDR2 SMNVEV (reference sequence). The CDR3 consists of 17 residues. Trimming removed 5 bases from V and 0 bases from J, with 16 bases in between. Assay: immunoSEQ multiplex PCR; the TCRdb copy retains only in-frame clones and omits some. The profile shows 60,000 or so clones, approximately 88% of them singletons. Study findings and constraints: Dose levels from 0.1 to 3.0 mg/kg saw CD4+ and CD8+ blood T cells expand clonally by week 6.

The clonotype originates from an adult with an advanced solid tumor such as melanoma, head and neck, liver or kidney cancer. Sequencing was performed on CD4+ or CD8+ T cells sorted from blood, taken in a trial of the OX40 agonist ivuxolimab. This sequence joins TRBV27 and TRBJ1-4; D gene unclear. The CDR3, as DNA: TGTGCCAGCAGTCCCAGCATCCGCCCATCAACTAATGAAAAACTGTTTTTT. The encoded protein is CASSPSIRPSTNEKLFF.